Listed below are T cell receptor beta chains from one sample, sequenced in a study of early T cells in non-severe SARS-CoV-2 infection. MiXCR, applied by TCRdb to the 5' RACE reads, yields one record per CDR3 protein. The sample yields roughly 100,000 distinct CDR3 sequences, about 13% seen once. The material sequenced was whole blood. The receptors derive from an adult who was a healthcare worker with PCR-confirmed SARS-CoV-2 infection or an uninfected control (not recorded which). CDR3s include the opening cysteine and the closing phenylalanine or tryptophan. Each record gives: J gene, CDR3 length, V gene, D gene, clone size, CDR3 protein, CDR3 DNA. The D gene is left open where the match is weak. Clone size, where shown, is once, few, many, or a class for clones that have expanded.

j_call: TRBJ2-2
cdr3_length: 15
v_call: TRBV7-6
d_call: TRBD1
clone_size: few
cdr3_aa: CASSAGTANTGELFF
cdr3_nt: TGTGCCAGCAGTGCCGGGACAGCGAACACCGGGGAGCTGTTTTTT

j_call: TRBJ2-3
cdr3_length: 16
v_call: TRBV18
d_call: -
clone_size: many
cdr3_aa: CASSQGFFGNTDTQYF
cdr3_nt: TGTGCCAGCTCACAGGGGTTTTTCGGAAACACAGATACGCAGTATTTT

j_call: TRBJ2-5
cdr3_length: 15
v_call: TRBV28
d_call: -
clone_size: many
cdr3_aa: CASSSDLIPQETQYF
cdr3_nt: TGTGCCAGCAGCTCGGACCTCATCCCACAAGAGACCCAGTACTTC

j_call: TRBJ2-5
cdr3_length: 13
v_call: TRBV12-3/TRBV12-4
d_call: -
clone_size: -
cdr3_aa: CASRGHLIETQYF
cdr3_nt: TGTGCCAGCAGAGGACATCTGATAGAGACCCAGTACTTC

j_call: TRBJ1-5
cdr3_length: 16
v_call: TRBV6-6
d_call: -
clone_size: many
cdr3_aa: CASSFPLTGPDKPQHF
cdr3_nt: TGTGCCAGCAGTTTTCCCCTGACGGGACCCGATAAGCCCCAGCATTTT

j_call: TRBJ2-7
cdr3_length: 14
v_call: TRBV2
d_call: TRBD1
clone_size: -
cdr3_aa: CASQILKTGIEQYF
cdr3_nt: TGTGCCAGCCAAATACTTAAGACAGGGATCGAGCAGTACTTC

j_call: TRBJ2-5
cdr3_length: 11
v_call: TRBV6-2/TRBV6-3
d_call: -
clone_size: -
cdr3_aa: CASSPVRAQYF
cdr3_nt: TGTGCCAGCAGCCCTGTGAGGGCCCAGTACTTC

j_call: TRBJ2-1
cdr3_length: 15
v_call: TRBV19
d_call: TRBD2
clone_size: many
cdr3_aa: CASSILGGGAAEQFF
cdr3_nt: TGTGCCAGTAGTATCTTAGGCGGGGGGGCCGCTGAGCAGTTCTTC

j_call: TRBJ2-5
cdr3_length: 15
v_call: TRBV11-2
d_call: -
clone_size: few
cdr3_aa: CASSLGQTDQETQYF
cdr3_nt: TGTGCCAGCAGCCTAGGACAGACAGACCAAGAGACCCAGTACTTC

j_call: TRBJ2-1
cdr3_length: 11
v_call: TRBV6-2/TRBV6-3
d_call: -
clone_size: -
cdr3_aa: CASSHGPEQFF
cdr3_nt: TGTGCCAGCAGTCACGGTCCTGAGCAGTTCTTC

j_call: TRBJ2-2
cdr3_length: 14
v_call: TRBV28
d_call: TRBD2
clone_size: few
cdr3_aa: CASLSGGNTGELFF
cdr3_nt: TGTGCCAGCCTTAGCGGGGGGAACACCGGGGAGCTGTTTTTT

j_call: TRBJ1-5
cdr3_length: 10
v_call: TRBV10-2
d_call: -
clone_size: many
cdr3_aa: CATVVQPQHF
cdr3_nt: TGCGCCACCGTAGTTCAGCCCCAGCATTTT

j_call: TRBJ1-2
cdr3_length: 14
v_call: TRBV7-2
d_call: TRBD1
clone_size: many
cdr3_aa: CASSQETGIYGYTF
cdr3_nt: TGTGCCAGCAGCCAAGAGACAGGGATCTATGGCTACACCTTC

j_call: TRBJ2-7
cdr3_length: 14
v_call: TRBV29-1
d_call: TRBD2
clone_size: many
cdr3_aa: CSVKPGTSNYEQYF
cdr3_nt: TGCAGCGTAAAACCCGGGACTAGTAACTACGAGCAGTACTTC

j_call: TRBJ2-4
cdr3_length: 14
v_call: TRBV28
d_call: -
clone_size: few
cdr3_aa: CASSLGGSKNIQYF
cdr3_nt: TGTGCCAGCAGTTTAGGAGGGTCCAAAAACATTCAGTACTTC

j_call: TRBJ2-7
cdr3_length: 14
v_call: TRBV5-1
d_call: -
clone_size: many
cdr3_aa: CASSLNRGKGEQYF
cdr3_nt: TGCGCCAGCAGCTTGAACCGGGGCAAAGGCGAGCAGTACTTC

j_call: TRBJ2-5
cdr3_length: 14
v_call: TRBV4-1
d_call: -
clone_size: many
cdr3_aa: CASSQDPNQETQYF
cdr3_nt: TGCGCCAGCAGCCAAGACCCTAACCAAGAGACCCAGTACTTC

j_call: TRBJ2-1
cdr3_length: 15
v_call: TRBV11-1
d_call: TRBD1
clone_size: many
cdr3_aa: CASSLGLTGGNEQFF
cdr3_nt: TGTGCCAGCAGCTTGGGACTGACAGGGGGCAATGAGCAGTTCTTC

j_call: TRBJ2-3
cdr3_length: 14
v_call: TRBV12-3/TRBV12-4
d_call: TRBD2
clone_size: few
cdr3_aa: CASSLTLAADTQYF
cdr3_nt: TGTGCCAGCAGTCTTACCCTAGCGGCAGATACGCAGTATTTT

j_call: TRBJ1-2
cdr3_length: 14
v_call: TRBV4-2
d_call: -
clone_size: many
cdr3_aa: CASSQEDETYGYTF
cdr3_nt: TGTGCCAGCAGCCAAGAGGACGAAACCTATGGCTACACCTTC

j_call: TRBJ2-2
cdr3_length: 14
v_call: TRBV6-6
d_call: -
clone_size: few
cdr3_aa: CASSHREDTGELFF
cdr3_nt: TGTGCCAGCAGCCACAGGGAAGACACCGGGGAGCTGTTTTTT

j_call: TRBJ2-1
cdr3_length: 13
v_call: TRBV6-2/TRBV6-3
d_call: -
clone_size: many
cdr3_aa: CASSTGPNNEQFF
cdr3_nt: TGTGCCAGCAGTACGGGACCTAACAATGAGCAGTTCTTC

j_call: TRBJ2-5
cdr3_length: 11
v_call: TRBV29-1
d_call: -
clone_size: -
cdr3_aa: CSVLGRETQYF
cdr3_nt: TGCAGCGTGTTGGGGCGTGAGACCCAGTACTTC

j_call: TRBJ1-4
cdr3_length: 14
v_call: TRBV28
d_call: -
clone_size: many
cdr3_aa: CASSFGASNEKLFF
cdr3_nt: TGTGCCAGCAGTTTCGGAGCGAGTAATGAAAAACTGTTTTTT

j_call: TRBJ2-3
cdr3_length: 14
v_call: TRBV7-2
d_call: -
clone_size: few
cdr3_aa: CASSLGTSTDTQYF
cdr3_nt: TGTGCCAGCAGCTTAGGGACTAGCACAGATACGCAGTATTTT

j_call: TRBJ2-5
cdr3_length: 13
v_call: TRBV20-1
d_call: -
clone_size: many
cdr3_aa: CSTGPTPFETQYF
cdr3_nt: TGCAGTACGGGCCCCACCCCCTTTGAGACCCAGTACTTC

j_call: TRBJ2-5
cdr3_length: 16
v_call: TRBV11-2
d_call: -
clone_size: many
cdr3_aa: CASSSYGGIRKETQYF
cdr3_nt: TGTGCCAGCAGCTCATATGGGGGGATCCGAAAAGAGACCCAGTACTTC

j_call: TRBJ1-6
cdr3_length: 16
v_call: TRBV6-5
d_call: TRBD1
clone_size: -
cdr3_aa: CASSRLRRTGNSPLHF
cdr3_nt: TGTGCCAGCAGCCGCCTCAGAAGGACAGGGAATTCACCCCTCCACTTT

j_call: TRBJ1-5
cdr3_length: 13
v_call: TRBV6-6
d_call: TRBD1
clone_size: -
cdr3_aa: CASAVGQGPSQHF
cdr3_nt: TGTGCCTCGGCTGTGGGACAGGGACCATCTCAGCATTTT

j_call: TRBJ1-2
cdr3_length: 12
v_call: TRBV15
d_call: -
clone_size: -
cdr3_aa: CATSSWANGYTF
cdr3_nt: TGTGCCACCAGCAGCTGGGCGAACGGCTACACCTTC

j_call: TRBJ2-1
cdr3_length: 19
v_call: TRBV6-2/TRBV6-3
d_call: TRBD2
clone_size: many
cdr3_aa: CASSYSPWTSGGTYNEQFF
cdr3_nt: TGTGCCAGCAGTTACTCCCCTTGGACTAGCGGGGGTACCTACAATGAGCAGTTCTTC

j_call: TRBJ2-3
cdr3_length: 12
v_call: TRBV7-9
d_call: -
clone_size: few
cdr3_aa: CASSLSSNTQYF
cdr3_nt: TGTGCCAGCAGCTTATCGTCGAATACGCAGTATTTT

j_call: TRBJ2-5
cdr3_length: 17
v_call: TRBV7-2
d_call: TRBD1
clone_size: many
cdr3_aa: CASSLTRTGGSWETQYF
cdr3_nt: TGTGCCAGCAGCTTAACTAGGACAGGGGGCAGTTGGGAGACCCAGTACTTC

j_call: TRBJ2-5
cdr3_length: 16
v_call: TRBV6-5
d_call: TRBD2
clone_size: -
cdr3_aa: CASSSERGGQGETQYF
cdr3_nt: TGTGCCAGCAGTTCTGAGCGGGGGGGCCAAGGAGAGACCCAGTACTTC

j_call: TRBJ2-3
cdr3_length: 14
v_call: TRBV5-6
d_call: -
clone_size: -
cdr3_aa: CASSLAEATDTQYF
cdr3_nt: TGTGCCAGCAGCTTGGCGGAGGCCACAGATACGCAGTATTTT

j_call: TRBJ1-5
cdr3_length: 13
v_call: TRBV6-1
d_call: -
clone_size: few
cdr3_aa: CASSGLDNQPQHF
cdr3_nt: TGTGCCAGCAGTGGGTTAGACAATCAGCCCCAGCATTTT

j_call: TRBJ1-6
cdr3_length: 14
v_call: TRBV6-1
d_call: -
clone_size: -
cdr3_aa: CASSEGRDNSPLHF
cdr3_nt: TGTGCCAGCAGTGAAGGGAGAGATAATTCACCCCTCCACTTT

j_call: TRBJ1-2
cdr3_length: 12
v_call: TRBV20-1
d_call: TRBD1
clone_size: -
cdr3_aa: CSAQDRGHGYTF
cdr3_nt: TGCAGTGCACAGGACAGGGGGCACGGCTACACCTTC

j_call: TRBJ2-7
cdr3_length: 15
v_call: TRBV5-1
d_call: TRBD1
clone_size: few
cdr3_aa: CASSLGVLTRGQENF
cdr3_nt: TGCGCCAGCAGCTTGGGAGTGCTCACCAGGGGGCAAGAGAACTTC